The rows below give T cell receptor beta chains drawn from one sample of a study of blood T cell repertoires in COVID-19. Clones were sequenced by immunoSEQ multiplex PCR, and TCRdb holds only the in-frame ones, with some missing. Seen here are some 130,000 clones, more than 60% observed once, and the top ten hold about 1.9%. Sequences were obtained from peripheral blood. The receptors here all came from a woman in her seventies with acute or convalescent COVID-19. CDR3s include the opening cysteine and the closing phenylalanine or tryptophan. The D gene is left open where the match is weak. Some rows mark clone size as missing; the rest say once, few, many or name a class of expanded clone.

D gene	V gene	J gene	clone size	CDR3 DNA	CDR3 protein
TRBD1	TRBV25-1	TRBJ1-1	-	TGTGCCAGCAGTATTCAGGGGGCGCGTACTGAAGCTTTCTTT	CASSIQGARTEAFF
TRBD2	TRBV11-2	TRBJ2-7	once	TGTGCCAGCAGCCAGACTAGCGGGAGTCTCTACGAGCAGTACTTC	CASSQTSGSLYEQYF
-	TRBV3-1/TRBV3-2	TRBJ1-6	-	TGTGCCAGCAGCCAAGACGGGGGACGTAATTCACCCCTCCACTTT	CASSQDGGRNSPLHF
-	TRBV5-1	TRBJ2-1	-	TGCGCCAGCAGCTTGTCGACAGGTGAGCAGTTCTTC	CASSLSTGEQFF
-	TRBV4-1	TRBJ2-1	once	TGCGCCAGCAGCCAAGATAGCCGGAGTACCTACAATGAGCAGTTCTTC	CASSQDSRSTYNEQFF
TRBD2	TRBV19	TRBJ2-2	-	TGTGCCAGTAGTGAGTGGGGAGGGACCGGGGAGCTGTTTTTT	CASSEWGGTGELFF
TRBD2	TRBV11-2	TRBJ2-3	-	TGTGCCAGCAGCTCGACTAGCGGGAGCCCAGATACGCAGTATTTT	CASSSTSGSPDTQYF
-	TRBV7-3	TRBJ1-1	-	TGTGCCAGCAGCTCGACAGGGAACACTGAAGCTTTCTTT	CASSSTGNTEAFF
-	TRBV27	TRBJ2-5	-	TGTGCCAGCAGCCCGACAGGGAGGGAGACCCAGTACTTC	CASSPTGRETQYF
-	TRBV10-3	TRBJ1-6	-	TGTGCCATCCAGGGAGGGTGGAATTCACCCCTCCACTTT	CAIQGGWNSPLHF
TRBD1	TRBV11-3	TRBJ2-7	-	TGTGCCAGCAGCTCGGGACAGGGACAGCCAGCATTGGACGAGCAGTACTTC	CASSSGQGQPALDEQYF
TRBD1	TRBV7-6	TRBJ1-1	-	TGTGCCAGCAGCACCCGACAGGGAGAGGGCACTGAAGCTTTCTTT	CASSTRQGEGTEAFF
TRBD2	TRBV7-6	TRBJ2-7	once	TGTGCCAGCAGCTTACCCGCAGGGACTAGCGGATCCTACGAGCAGTACTTC	CASSLPAGTSGSYEQYF
-	TRBV12-5	TRBJ2-7	many	TGTGCTAGTGGCTCTACTAGGGAGCAGTACTTC	CASGSTREQYF
-	TRBV4-3	TRBJ1-2	-	TGCGCCAGCAGCCAAGATGCGGGAGACAGCTATGGCTACACCTTC	CASSQDAGDSYGYTF
TRBD1	TRBV6-5	TRBJ2-7	-	TGTGCCAGCAGCTGGGACAGCTTCTCCTACGAGCAGTACTTC	CASSWDSFSYEQYF
-	TRBV7-9	TRBJ2-7	few	TGTGCCAGCAGCTTAGAAGCAGGGGCAAGCTACGAGCAGTACTTC	CASSLEAGASYEQYF
-	TRBV6-8	TRBJ1-3	-	TGTGCCAGCAGTTACGGTTTCCCGGACAGAATCGGAAACACCATATATTTT	CASSYGFPDRIGNTIYF
-	TRBV25-1	TRBJ1-2	-	TGTGCCAGCAGTGAATTAACAGCTAACTATGGCTACACCTTC	CASSELTANYGYTF
-	TRBV19	TRBJ1-5	-	TGTGCCAGTAGTACGACACACAAACCCCAGCATTTT	CASSTTHKPQHF
-	TRBV28	TRBJ2-1	-	TGCGGGACAATAAACAACAATGAGCAGTTCTTC	CGTINNNEQFF
TRBD1	TRBV11-2	TRBJ2-7	few	TGTGCCAGCAGCTGGGCAGGGGGTAGGTACGAGCAGTACTTC	CASSWAGGRYEQYF
-	TRBV6-2/TRBV6-3	TRBJ2-2	-	TGTGCCAGCAGTTTAATCACCGGGGAGCTGTTTTTT	CASSLITGELFF
-	TRBV4-3	TRBJ2-5	-	TGCGCCAGCAGCCGAGAGGGGACAAGTGGAGAGACCCAGTACTTC	CASSREGTSGETQYF
-	TRBV5-4	TRBJ1-4	few	TGTGCCAGCAGCTTGGCCGAGTCAACTAATGAAAAACTGTTTTTT	CASSLAESTNEKLFF
TRBD1	TRBV9	TRBJ2-1	-	TGTGCCAGCAGCGTTACAGGGGTTAAGAATGAGCAGTTCTTC	CASSVTGVKNEQFF